This T cell receptor beta chain was obtained from a study of cytomegalovirus exposure and HLA in healthy donors. The germline V gene has CDR1 ENHRY and CDR2 SYGVKD. Trimming removed 3 bases at V and 2 bases at J, with 14 bases between. The CDR3 contains 16 residues. Clones were read by immunoSEQ multiplex PCR, and TCRdb kept only the in-frame ones, dropping some. Of roughly 65,000 clones listed, approximately 92% are singletons. The donors were part of the validation cohort of more than 90 subjects. That cohort was separate from the first cohort, which comprised 666 subjects. Overall study results and limits: Most sequenced TCRs were rare (though some public TCRs occurred in many donors).

Notes on this clone: The antigen is undetermined.

The sequenced sample consisted of PBMCs. This clonotype was sampled from a man younger than 35 in good health and CMV-seropositive. J is TRBJ1-5 and V is TRBV10-3; the D gene is possibly TRBD1 (5 bases). The CDR3 DNA follows: TGTGCCATCAGTGATTCGATCAGGGCGGGCAATCAGCCCCAGCATTTT. Protein sequence: CAISDSIRAGNQPQHF.